Listed here are 7 T cell receptor beta chains from one sample, sequenced in a study of immune evolution from preneoplasia to lung adenocarcinoma. Data came from immunoSEQ multiplex PCR; TCRdb stores just in-frame clones and leaves some out. Of about 15,000 clones listed, roughly four fifths were seen once; the top ten hold approximately 3.1%. The specimen sequenced was FFPE minimally invasive lung adenocarcinoma tissue. Source of these receptors: a person aged 60 to 80 with lung adenocarcinoma.

The rearrangement uses TRBV2 and TRBJ2-1, with D tentatively TRBD2 (6 bases). CDR1 is SNHLY and CDR2 is FYNNEI in the germline V gene. V shed 3 bases and J shed 13 bases, with 10 bases lying between them. The CDR3 is 11 amino acids. CDR3 in amino acids: CASSDREVQFF. The CDR3, as DNA: TGTGCCAGCAGTGATAGGGAGGTCCAGTTCTTC.

The chain couples TRBV6-4 to TRBJ2-3, with 7 bases fitting TRBD2. Germline lookup yields CDR1 MRHNA and CDR2 SNTAGT. V lost 4 bases, J lost 2 bases, and 3 bases stayed unmatched. CDR3 length: 14 amino acids. The CDR3 loop reads CASSATSDTDTQYF. The DNA for the CDR3 is TGTGCCAGCAGTGCTACTAGCGACACAGATACGCAGTATTTT.

The chain has TRBV11-2 and TRBJ2-5; D unclear. With 5 bases removed from V and 4 bases from J, the gap between germline ends came to 14 bases. The CDR3 length is 14 residues. The germline CDR1 and CDR2 sequences are SGHAT and FQNNGV. The CDR3 is CASSPTSFLETQYF. CDR3 DNA sequence: TGTGCCAGCAGCCCCACGAGTTTTCTAGAGACCCAGTACTTC.

Note on this clone: The same CDR3 can be traced to other DNA sequences in this sample. J is TRBJ2-3 and V is TRBV28; D is undetermined. This CDR3 region has 14 residues. CDR1 is MDHEN and CDR2 is SYDVKM in the germline V gene. V was pared by 3 bases and J by 3 bases, with 10 bases between. The CDR3 DNA reads as TGTGCCAGCAGTTTTCTCGCCGGAACAGATACGCAGTATTTT. This gives the protein CASSFLAGTDTQYF.

The V and J genes are TRBV27 and TRBJ1-3; D is unclear. CDR3 size: 11 residues. V lost 5 bases to trimming and J lost 2 bases, with 1 base between them. CDR1 MNHEY and CDR2 SMNVEV come from the germline V gene (reference sequence). The CDR3 loop is CASSAGNTIYF. The CDR3 coding sequence is TGTGCCAGCAGTGCTGGAAACACCATATATTTT.

The gene calls are TRBV5-1 and TRBJ2-3; D possibly corresponds to TRBD2 (6 bases). Per germline, CDR1 SGHRS and CDR2 YFSETQ. The CDR3 is made up of 15 amino acids. V shed 4 bases and J shed 0 bases, with 12 bases lying between them. CDR3 nucleotides: TGCGCCAGCAGCCTAACTAGCAGTAGCACAGATACGCAGTATTTT. Translating gives CASSLTSSSTDTQYF.

J is TRBJ2-3 and V is TRBV27; no clear D. Germline CDR1 and CDR2: MNHEY and SMNVEV (reference sequence). V dropped 7 bases and J dropped 1 base, with 9 bases sitting between them. The CDR3 is 13 residues long. The CDR3 bases are TGTGCCAGCATGTCATGGGGCACAGATACGCAGTATTTT. Translated: CASMSWGTDTQYF.